The following is a T cell receptor (beta chain) sequence with its context. Its recognized antigen is unknown. One base away there is no much larger clone; base qualities are not given. TCRbeta CDR3 regions were amplified from genomic DNA using the immunoSEQ Assay, a bias-controlled multiplex PCR. Per the original workflow: Nucleated cell counts per sample were estimated from amplification of reference gene primers within the assay. Sequence reads were collapsed and filtered to measure the absolute abundance of every unique TCRbeta CDR3 rearrangement. For each sample, productive Simpson clonality was calculated as the square root of Simpson's diversity index over productive rearrangements. What TCRdb holds here is the immuneACCESS table cut down to in-frame rearrangements. Part of the clones is not present; checked against another copy, under half of the missing clones reflect an unresolved V gene, and the others are unexplained. D and trimming were read from the DNA, whereas the V and J calls and clone size are those reported in that table. Here the sample has 45,000 to 55,000 clones; approximately 88% occur a single time. Together, the top ten hold 3.5% of the sample.

The data are from a study of blood T cell repertoires in COVID-19 (TCRdb year 2020). Regarding the study in general: Samples covering the acute and convalescent phases of COVID-19 were provided by collaborators in the United States, Italy and Spain. The sample metadata nearly always contained a de-identified subject ID, COVID-19 status, age in years and sex. Samples were obtained from the ongoing ImmuneRACE study (first 160 participants) and from 1,254 subjects provided by 6 global collaborators. The dataset comprised deeply sampled blood TCRbeta repertoires from subjects exposed to, actively infected with, or recovered from COVID-19. HLA class I and class II types, where available, came from metadata supplied by the sample provider rather than from assay-based typing. The prospective study material was composed of cDNA or gDNA derived from T cells, B-cell-depleted T cells, or PBMCs. The repertoires were released in a freely available public database intended as a resource for research on the immune response to SARS-CoV-2. Points the paper makes about the study in general: Clinical and demographic metadata were provided uncurated, with the amount varying by source and participant.

Whole blood was collected in K2EDTA tubes by collaborating institutions according to the institutions' own protocols. For TCRbeta analysis, collaborators shipped samples in one of three forms: frozen whole blood, isolated PBMCs, or DNA extracted from either of those sample types. This TCR was recovered from a human donor in a cohort sampled during active COVID-19. Sequencing was carried out using peripheral blood.

CDR3 loop: CASRGQGSNQPQHF. The sequenced DNA is TGTGCCAGCAGAGGACAGGGCAGCAATCAGCCCCAGCATTTT. This sequence uses TRBV18 and TRBJ1-5; 8 nucleotides in the junction match TRBD1. V has 8 bases trimmed and J has 1 base trimmed; junction bases matching no gene number 4. In the germline V gene, CDR1 corresponds to KGHSH and CDR2 to LQKENI. The CDR3 measures 14 amino acids from cysteine to phenylalanine. Here the CDR3 DNA is all that survives: 42 bases in frame from base 1.